A single sample gave rise to the 21 T cell receptor beta chains below, sequenced in a study of blood T cell repertoires in COVID-19. Sequencing used immunoSEQ multiplex PCR; TCRdb keeps in-frame clones, though not all of them. Of under 200,000 clones in the sample, approximately 84% were seen once. Sequences were obtained from peripheral blood. These receptors were obtained from a woman of 80 years or more with acute or convalescent COVID-19.

The chain combines TRBV28 with TRBJ1-4; D may be TRBD1 (5 bases). Per germline, CDR1 MDHEN and CDR2 SYDVKM. This CDR3 has 17 amino acids. V was clipped by 2 bases and J by 0 bases, with 13 bases between them. CDR3 in DNA: TGTGCCAGCAGTTTAGCGCAGGGATGGTCAACTAATGAAAAACTGTTTTTT. Translating it yields CASSLAQGWSTNEKLFF.

V and J are TRBV4-3 and TRBJ2-1; D is possibly TRBD1 (5 bases). This CDR3 is built from 15 residues. V lost 1 base to trimming and J lost 2 bases, with 9 bases between them. Germline-derived CDR1 and CDR2 are LGHNA and YSLEER. The CDR3: CASSQAAGTYNEQFF. CDR3 sequence (DNA): TGCGCCAGCAGCCAAGCGGCAGGGACCTACAATGAGCAGTTCTTC.

CDR3: CASSQVEGQASSYNSPLHF. The CDR3 DNA follows: TGTGCCAGCAGCCAAGTGGAAGGACAGGCTAGCTCCTATAATTCACCCCTCCACTTT. The genes are TRBV3-1 (or the pseudogene TRBV3-2) and TRBJ1-6; 7 bases map to TRBD1. The CDR3 loop spans 19 amino acids. The ends lost 1 base at V and 0 bases at J; junction bases unmatched: 9. Germline CDR1 and CDR2: LGHDT and YNNKEL (reference sequence).

The rearrangement joins TRBV6-5 to TRBJ2-1, with TRBD2 identical over 11 bases. Germline V gene sequence: CDR1 MNHEY, CDR2 SVGAGI. V lost 6 bases, J lost 6 bases, and 4 bases stayed unmatched. The CDR3 runs to 14 residues. This CDR3 is CASSVAGGSNEQFF. CDR3 nucleotide sequence: TGTGCCAGCAGCGTAGCGGGGGGGAGCAATGAGCAGTTCTTC.

The chain joins TRBV29-1 to TRBJ2-5; D possibly corresponds to TRBD1 (6 bases). The CDR3 is made up of 14 amino acids. Trimming took 8 bases from V and 1 from J, leaving 17 bases between them. The germline V gene has CDR1 SQVTM and CDR2 ANQGSEA. DNA for the CDR3: TGCAGCTTACAGAACCTGGACAGCCAAGAGACCCAGTACTTC. This sequence encodes CSLQNLDSQETQYF.

The chain links TRBV11-2 to TRBJ1-1; D may be TRBD1 (5 bases). Between the trimmed V and J ends, which lost 2 bases and 4 bases, there was a span of 8 bases. This CDR3 is built from 13 residues. The germline CDR1 and CDR2 sequences are SGHAT and FQNNGV. CDR3 region: CASSLSGSTEAFF. CDR3 bases: TGTGCCAGCAGCTTATCAGGGTCCACTGAAGCTTTCTTT.

This CDR3 is CASSEVAPNQPQHF. The CDR3 DNA reads as TGTGCCAGCAGTGAAGTGGCCCCCAATCAGCCCCAGCATTTT. The J gene is TRBJ1-5, the V gene TRBV2; D call uncertain. The CDR3 consists of 14 residues. CDR1 SNHLY and CDR2 FYNNEI come from the germline V gene. The V and J ends lost 1 base and 3 bases respectively, with 7 bases between them.

The chain is built from TRBV6-5 and TRBJ2-7; 9 nucleotides match TRBD2. The V segment lost 6 bases and the J segment 1 base; nucleotides outside the gene matches: 7. The germline gives CDR1 MNHEY, CDR2 SVGAGI. This CDR3 contains 15 residues. The CDR3 DNA is TGTGCCAGCAGGCCCCTAGCGGGACGATCCTACGAGCAGTACTTC. This codes for CASRPLAGRSYEQYF.

This clone was seen a single time. The CDR3 protein is CSARQNTQYF. The CDR3 region has the DNA TGCAGTGCTAGACAGAATACGCAGTATTTT. The chain employs TRBV20-1 and TRBJ2-3, with D hard to call. Germline-derived CDR1 and CDR2 are DFQATT and SNEGSKA (reference sequence). Trimming took off 2 bases at V and 7 bases at J, with 4 bases between the two ends. This CDR3 contains 10 residues.

The chain is built from TRBV7-2 and TRBJ2-5; no clear D. Trimming removed 6 bases from V and 7 bases from J, with 21 bases in between. Per germline, CDR1 SGHTA and CDR2 FQGNSA. The CDR3 is made up of 15 amino acids. The CDR3 reads CASSPPEALGSTQYF. CDR3 sequence (DNA): TGTGCCAGCAGTCCCCCCGAGGCCCTGGGTTCGACCCAGTACTTC.

The rearrangement uses TRBV27 and TRBJ1-5; no firm D call. Germline CDR1 reads MNHEY; CDR2 reads SMNVEV (reference sequence). Trimming took off 5 bases at V and 7 bases at J, with 9 bases between the two ends. CDR3 size: 12 residues. The CDR3 bases are TGTGCCAGCAGTGAAGGAGGGCAGCCCCAGCATTTT. This gives the protein CASSEGGQPQHF.

The V gene is TRBV10-3, the J gene TRBJ1-1; no clear D. This CDR3 contains 12 residues. V shed 2 bases and J shed 11 bases, with 12 bases lying between them. Germline lookup yields CDR1 ENHRY and CDR2 SYGVKD. The CDR3, as DNA: TGTGCCATCAGTGAGCCCGGGAGAGGGGCTTTCTTT. This translates into CAISEPGRGAFF.

This rearrangement joins TRBV7-9 to TRBJ1-1; TRBD1 matches 11 bases. The V gene's germline CDR1 is SEHNR and CDR2 FQNEAQ (reference sequence). V shed 0 bases, J shed 6 bases, and the junction held 12 bases outside the gene matches. The CDR3 loop spans 18 amino acids. The CDR3 here is CASSLAWGTGGLRAEAFF. In DNA form, the CDR3 reads TGTGCCAGCAGCTTAGCTTGGGGGACAGGGGGACTTCGCGCTGAAGCTTTCTTT.

The CDR3, as DNA: TGTGCCAGCAGCTTAGCGCTCGGGAGCTCCTACGAGCAGTACTTC. Translating it yields CASSLALGSSYEQYF. V is TRBV7-9 and J is TRBJ2-7; a weak D match, TRBD2 (6 bases). The V end lost 0 bases, the J end lost 0 bases, and 9 bases lay between the germline ends. CDR3 length: 15 amino acids. The germline CDR1 and CDR2 sequences are SEHNR and FQNEAQ (reference sequence).

This clone came up once. V and J are TRBV11-3 and TRBJ1-5; TRBD1 might be the D (5 bases). Germline V gene lookup returns CDR1 SGHNT and CDR2 YENEEA. The CDR3 sequence is 16 residues long. Trimming took off 5 bases at V and 0 bases at J, with 14 bases between the two ends. CDR3 coding DNA: TGTGCCAGCAGCCCCCGACAGTTCCTTAGCAATCAGCCCCAGCATTTT. It yields the protein CASSPRQFLSNQPQHF.

The gene calls are TRBV6-1 and TRBJ2-3, with 7 bases identical to TRBD2. V shed 3 bases and J 1 base; nucleotides not matched to a gene: 4. This CDR3 region has 15 residues. Germline CDR1 and CDR2: MNHNS and SASEGT. As DNA, the CDR3 is TGTGCCAGCAGTGATGTGCTAGCGGGCACAGATACGCAGTATTTT. It is translated as CASSDVLAGTDTQYF.

The table lists this clone with a few counts. The chain couples TRBV7-2 to TRBJ1-2; 8 nucleotides align to TRBD1. The germline gives CDR1 SGHTA, CDR2 FQGNSA. The trim removed 6 bases at V and 3 bases at J, leaving 12 bases unmatched. There are 16 residues in the CDR3. The CDR3 reads CASRTRGTGAHYGYTF. The CDR3 coding sequence is TGTGCCAGCAGGACCCGTGGGACAGGAGCACACTATGGCTACACCTTC.

This clone occurred once. This chain connects TRBV7-2 to TRBJ1-2; D not resolved. Germline CDR1 and CDR2: SGHTA and FQGNSA. V was clipped by 5 bases and J by 5 bases, with 18 bases between them. This CDR3 comprises 15 residues. This chain's CDR3 is CASSPLNSWVYGYTF. The DNA of the CDR3 is TGTGCCAGCAGCCCTTTAAACAGCTGGGTATATGGCTACACCTTC. Looking up the rest from reference TRBV7-2 and TRBJ1-2 gives the full variable domain: GAGVSQSPSNKVTEKGKDVELRCDPISGHTALYWYRQSLGQGLEFLIYFQGNSAPDKSGLPSDRFSAERTGGSVSTLTIQRTQQEDSAVYLCASSPLNSWVYGYTFGSGTRLTVV.

The count of this clone is one. The rearrangement links TRBV30 to TRBJ2-2; TRBD2 agrees at 10 bases. Germline V lookup: CDR1 GTSNPN, CDR2 SVGIG (reference sequence). The CDR3 totals 15 residues. V trimming: 5 bases; J trimming: 6 bases; junction bases outside the gene matches: 9. CDR3 nucleotide sequence: TGTGCCTGGGTCGCGGGACTAGCGAAGGCCGGGGAGCTGTTTTTT. Translated, it gives CAWVAGLAKAGELFF.

This chain joins TRBV5-1 and TRBJ2-5; the match to TRBD2 covers 7 bases. Per the germline V gene, CDR1 is SGHRS and CDR2 is YFSETQ. The CDR3 runs to 15 residues. V shed 0 bases and J 4 bases; nucleotides not matched to a gene: 6. This chain's CDR3 is CASSLANGGRETQYF. For the CDR3, the DNA is TGCGCCAGCAGCTTGGCGAATGGCGGGAGAGAGACCCAGTACTTC.

This clone was observed once. This chain joins TRBV20-1 and TRBJ2-1, with 9 positions matching TRBD2. Germline V gives CDR1 DFQATT, CDR2 SNEGSKA (reference sequence). The CDR3 sequence is 11 residues long. With 6 bases clipped from V and 13 bases from J, the junction kept 7 bases outside the gene matches. This chain's CDR3 is CSAKGTSPQFF. CDR3 DNA sequence: TGCAGTGCCAAAGGGACTAGCCCTCAGTTCTTC.